This TCR beta chain was identified during a study of early T cells in non-severe SARS-CoV-2 infection. TCRdb ran MiXCR on the 5' RACE reads and lists one entry per CDR3 protein. The sample carries some 110,000 distinct CDR3 sequences, more than 12% recorded once. Germline loops: CDR1 LGHDT, CDR2 YNNKEL (reference sequence). CDR3 length: 10 amino acids. Trimming pared 8 bases from V and 5 bases from J, leaving 7 bases between. The V gene is TRBV3-1, the J gene TRBJ2-7; D unclear. The sequence came from an adult who was a healthcare worker with PCR-confirmed SARS-CoV-2 infection or an uninfected control (not recorded which). Sequencing used whole blood. The CDR3 reads CASRAHEQYF. The CDR3 DNA follows: TGTGCCAGCCGGGCCCACGAGCAGTACTTC.